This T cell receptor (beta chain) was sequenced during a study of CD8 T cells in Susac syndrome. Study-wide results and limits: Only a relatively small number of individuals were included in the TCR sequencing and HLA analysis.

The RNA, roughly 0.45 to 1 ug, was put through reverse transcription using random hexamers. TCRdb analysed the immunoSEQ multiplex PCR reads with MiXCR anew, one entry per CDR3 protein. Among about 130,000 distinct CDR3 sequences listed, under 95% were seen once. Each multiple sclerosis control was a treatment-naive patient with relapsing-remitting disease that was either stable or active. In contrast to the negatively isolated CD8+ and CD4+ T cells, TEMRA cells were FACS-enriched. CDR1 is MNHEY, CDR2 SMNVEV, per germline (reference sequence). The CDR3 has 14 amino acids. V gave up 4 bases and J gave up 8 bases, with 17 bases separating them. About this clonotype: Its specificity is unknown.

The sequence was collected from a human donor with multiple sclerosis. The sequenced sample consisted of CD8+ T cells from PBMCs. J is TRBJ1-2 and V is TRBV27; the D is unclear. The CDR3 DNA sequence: TGTGCCAGCAGTTCCTCGCTGGTTCCGGGAGGCTACACCTTC. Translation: CASSSSLVPGGYTF.